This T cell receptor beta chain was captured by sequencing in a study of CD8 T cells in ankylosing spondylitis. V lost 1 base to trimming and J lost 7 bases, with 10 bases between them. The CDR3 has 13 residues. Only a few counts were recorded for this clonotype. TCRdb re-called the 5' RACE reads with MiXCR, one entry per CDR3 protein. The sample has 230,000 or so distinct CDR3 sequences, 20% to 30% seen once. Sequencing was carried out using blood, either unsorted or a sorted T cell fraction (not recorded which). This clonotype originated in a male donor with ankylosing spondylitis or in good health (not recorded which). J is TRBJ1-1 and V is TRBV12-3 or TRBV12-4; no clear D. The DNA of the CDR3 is TGTGCCAGCAGTTTAGGGGCGTATTATGAAGCTTTCTTT. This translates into CASSLGAYYEAFF.